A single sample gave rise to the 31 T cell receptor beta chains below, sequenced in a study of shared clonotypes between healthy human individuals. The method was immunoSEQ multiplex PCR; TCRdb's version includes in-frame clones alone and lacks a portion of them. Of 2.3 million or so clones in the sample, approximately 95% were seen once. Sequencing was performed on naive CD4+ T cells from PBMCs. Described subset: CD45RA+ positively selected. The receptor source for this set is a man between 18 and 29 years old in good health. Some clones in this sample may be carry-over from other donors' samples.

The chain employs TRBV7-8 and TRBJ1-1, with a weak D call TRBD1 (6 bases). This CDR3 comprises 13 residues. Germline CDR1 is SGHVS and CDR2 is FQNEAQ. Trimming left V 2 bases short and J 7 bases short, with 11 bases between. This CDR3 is CASSLRGEDEAFF. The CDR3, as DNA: TGTGCCAGCAGCTTAAGGGGGGAAGATGAAGCTTTCTTT.

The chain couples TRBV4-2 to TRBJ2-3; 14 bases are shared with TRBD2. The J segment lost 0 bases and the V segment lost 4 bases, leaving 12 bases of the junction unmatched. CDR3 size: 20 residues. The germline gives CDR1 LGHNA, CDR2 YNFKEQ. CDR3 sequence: CASSPPTSGRAGGSTDTQYF. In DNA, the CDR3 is TGTGCCAGCAGCCCTCCGACTAGCGGGAGGGCCGGGGGGAGCACAGATACGCAGTATTTT.

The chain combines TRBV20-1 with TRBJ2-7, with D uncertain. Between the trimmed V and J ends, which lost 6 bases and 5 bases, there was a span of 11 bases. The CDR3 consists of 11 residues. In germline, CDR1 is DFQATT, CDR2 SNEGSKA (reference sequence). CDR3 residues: CSAPVGHEQYF. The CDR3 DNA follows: TGCAGTGCGCCGGTTGGCCACGAGCAGTACTTC.

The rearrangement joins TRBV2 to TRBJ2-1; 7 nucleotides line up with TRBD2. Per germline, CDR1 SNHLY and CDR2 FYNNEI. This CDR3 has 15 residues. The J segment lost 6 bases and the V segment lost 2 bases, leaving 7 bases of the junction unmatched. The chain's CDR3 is CASSEIPSGGNEQFF. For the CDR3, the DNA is TGTGCCAGCAGTGAAATCCCTAGCGGAGGCAATGAGCAGTTCTTC.

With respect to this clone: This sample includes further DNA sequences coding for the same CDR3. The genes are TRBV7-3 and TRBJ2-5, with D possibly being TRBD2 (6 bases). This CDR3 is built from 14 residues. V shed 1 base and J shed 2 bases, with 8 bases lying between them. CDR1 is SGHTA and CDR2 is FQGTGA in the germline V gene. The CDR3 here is CASSLRAGQETQYF. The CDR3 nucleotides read TGTGCCAGCAGCTTAAGGGCGGGACAAGAGACCCAGTACTTC.

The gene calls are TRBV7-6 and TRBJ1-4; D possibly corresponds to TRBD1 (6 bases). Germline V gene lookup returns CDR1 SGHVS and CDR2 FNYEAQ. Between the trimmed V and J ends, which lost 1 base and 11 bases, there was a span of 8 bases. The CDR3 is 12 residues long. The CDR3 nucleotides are TGTGCCAGCAGCTTAGGGCAGGGGAAACTGTTTTTT. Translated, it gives CASSLGQGKLFF. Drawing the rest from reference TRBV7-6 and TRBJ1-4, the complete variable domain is GAGVSQSPRYKVTKRGQDVALRCDPISGHVSLYWYRQALGQGPEFLTYFNYEAQQDKSGLPNDRFSAERPEGSISTLTIQRTEQRDSAMYRCASSLGQGKLFFGSGTQLSVL.

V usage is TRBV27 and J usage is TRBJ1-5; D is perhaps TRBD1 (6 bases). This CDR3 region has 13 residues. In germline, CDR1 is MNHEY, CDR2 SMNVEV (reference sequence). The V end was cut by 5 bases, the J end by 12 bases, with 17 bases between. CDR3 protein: CASSIRLSGVQHF. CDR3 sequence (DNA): TGTGCCAGCAGTATTAGATTGTCAGGGGTCCAGCATTTT.

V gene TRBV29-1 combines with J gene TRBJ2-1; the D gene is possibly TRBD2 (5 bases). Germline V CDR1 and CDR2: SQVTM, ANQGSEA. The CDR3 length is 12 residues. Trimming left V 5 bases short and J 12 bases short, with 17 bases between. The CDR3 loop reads CSVSLLTGLQFF. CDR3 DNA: TGCAGCGTTTCCCTTCTGACGGGGTTGCAGTTCTTC.

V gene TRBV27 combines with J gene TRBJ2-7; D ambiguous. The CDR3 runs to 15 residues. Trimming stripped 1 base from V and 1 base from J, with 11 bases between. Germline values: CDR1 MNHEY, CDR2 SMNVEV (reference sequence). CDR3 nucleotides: TGTGCCAGCAGTTTATATTGGCAGACATCCTACGAGCAGTACTTC. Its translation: CASSLYWQTSYEQYF.

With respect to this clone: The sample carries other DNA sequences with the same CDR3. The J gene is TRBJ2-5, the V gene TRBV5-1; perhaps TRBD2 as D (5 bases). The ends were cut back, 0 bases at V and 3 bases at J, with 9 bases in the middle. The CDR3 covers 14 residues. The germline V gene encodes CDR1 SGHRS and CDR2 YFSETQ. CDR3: CASSLGGGEETQYF. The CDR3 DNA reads TGCGCCAGCAGCTTGGGTGGAGGTGAAGAGACCCAGTACTTC.

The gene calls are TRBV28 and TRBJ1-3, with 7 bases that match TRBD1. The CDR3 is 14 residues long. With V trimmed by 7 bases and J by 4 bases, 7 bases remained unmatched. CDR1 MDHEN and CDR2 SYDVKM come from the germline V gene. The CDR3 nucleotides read TGTGCCAGCACCGGGACAGCTTTAGGAAACACCATATATTTT. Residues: CASTGTALGNTIYF. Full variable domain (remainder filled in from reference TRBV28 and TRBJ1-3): DVKVTQSSRYLVKRTGEKVFLECVQDMDHENMFWYRQDPGLGLRLIYFSYDVKMKEKGDIPEGYSVSREKKERFSLILESASTNQTSMYLCASTGTALGNTIYFGEGSWLTVV.

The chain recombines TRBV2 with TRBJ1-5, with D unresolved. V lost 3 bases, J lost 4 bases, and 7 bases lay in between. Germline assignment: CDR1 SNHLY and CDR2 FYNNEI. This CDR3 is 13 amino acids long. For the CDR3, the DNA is TGTGCCAGCAGTGATAACGGGAATCAGCCCCAGCATTTT. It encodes CASSDNGNQPQHF.

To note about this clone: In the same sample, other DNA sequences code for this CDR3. The CDR3 bases are TGTGCCAGCAGCCCCGGTGGTTACGAGCAGTACTTC. Translation gives CASSPGGYEQYF. The chain recombines TRBV6-6 with TRBJ2-7; D is undetermined. The CDR3 covers 12 residues. Trimming shortened V by 6 bases and J by 4 bases, and 10 bases separated the two germline ends. Germline V gene lookup returns CDR1 MNHNY and CDR2 SVGAGI (reference sequence).

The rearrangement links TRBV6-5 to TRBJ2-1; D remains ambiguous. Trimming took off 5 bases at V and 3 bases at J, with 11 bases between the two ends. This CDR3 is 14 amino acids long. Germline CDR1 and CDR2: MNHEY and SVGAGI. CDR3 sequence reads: CASSPLVGYNEQFF. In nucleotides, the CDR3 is TGTGCCAGCAGTCCCCTGGTGGGCTACAATGAGCAGTTCTTC.

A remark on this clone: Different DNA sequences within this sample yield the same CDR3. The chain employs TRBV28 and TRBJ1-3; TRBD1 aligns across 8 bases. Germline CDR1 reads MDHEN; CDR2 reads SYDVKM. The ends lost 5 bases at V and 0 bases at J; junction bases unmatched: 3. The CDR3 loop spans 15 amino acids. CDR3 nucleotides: TGTGCCAGCAGTCCAGGGGGCGACTCTGGAAACACCATATATTTT. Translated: CASSPGGDSGNTIYF. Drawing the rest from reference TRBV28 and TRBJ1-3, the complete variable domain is DVKVTQSSRYLVKRTGEKVFLECVQDMDHENMFWYRQDPGLGLRLIYFSYDVKMKEKGDIPEGYSVSREKKERFSLILESASTNQTSMYLCASSPGGDSGNTIYFGEGSWLTVV.

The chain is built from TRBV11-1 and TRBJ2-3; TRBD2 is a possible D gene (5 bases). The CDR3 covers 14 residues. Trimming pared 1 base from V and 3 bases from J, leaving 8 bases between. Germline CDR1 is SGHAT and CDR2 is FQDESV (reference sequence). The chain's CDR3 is CASSLVPGTDTQYF. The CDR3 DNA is TGTGCCAGCAGCTTAGTCCCGGGGACAGATACGCAGTATTTT.

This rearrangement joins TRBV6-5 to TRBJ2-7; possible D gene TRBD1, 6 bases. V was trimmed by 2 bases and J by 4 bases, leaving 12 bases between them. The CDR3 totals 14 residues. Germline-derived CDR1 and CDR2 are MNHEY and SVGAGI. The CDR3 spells CASSYRDIRYEQYF. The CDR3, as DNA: TGTGCCAGCAGTTACCGGGACATAAGATACGAGCAGTACTTC.

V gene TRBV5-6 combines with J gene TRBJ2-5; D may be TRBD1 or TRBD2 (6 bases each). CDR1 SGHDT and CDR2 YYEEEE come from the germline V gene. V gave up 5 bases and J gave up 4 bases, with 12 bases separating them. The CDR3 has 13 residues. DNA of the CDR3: TGTGCCAGCAGGCTGAAGGGGGGAGAGACCCAGTACTTC. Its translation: CASRLKGGETQYF. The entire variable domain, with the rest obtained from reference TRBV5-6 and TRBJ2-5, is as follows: DAGVTQSPTHLIKTRGQQVTLRCSPKSGHDTVSWYQQALGQGPQFIFQYYEEEERQRGNFPDRFSGHQFPNYSSELNVNALLLGDSALYLCASRLKGGETQYFGPGTRLLVL.

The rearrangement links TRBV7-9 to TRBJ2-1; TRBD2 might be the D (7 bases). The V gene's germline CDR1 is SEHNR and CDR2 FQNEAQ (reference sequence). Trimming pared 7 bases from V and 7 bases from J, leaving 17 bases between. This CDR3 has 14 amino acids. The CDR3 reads CASTPGGAGNEQFF. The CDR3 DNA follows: TGTGCCAGCACCCCGGGGGGCGCGGGGAATGAGCAGTTCTTC. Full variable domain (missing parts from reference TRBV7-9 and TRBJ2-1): DTGVSQNPRHKITKRGQNVTFRCDPISEHNRLYWYRQTLGQGPEFLTYFQNEAQLEKSRLLSDRFSAERPKGSFSTLEIQRTEQGDSAMYLCASTPGGAGNEQFFGPGTRLTVL.

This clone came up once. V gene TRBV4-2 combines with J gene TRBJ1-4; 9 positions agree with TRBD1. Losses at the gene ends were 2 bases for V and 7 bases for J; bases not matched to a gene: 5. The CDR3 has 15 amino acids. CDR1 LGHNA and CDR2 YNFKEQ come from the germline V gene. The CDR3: CASSQRDRDGEKLFF. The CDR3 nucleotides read TGTGCCAGCAGCCAACGGGACAGGGATGGTGAAAAACTGTTTTTT.

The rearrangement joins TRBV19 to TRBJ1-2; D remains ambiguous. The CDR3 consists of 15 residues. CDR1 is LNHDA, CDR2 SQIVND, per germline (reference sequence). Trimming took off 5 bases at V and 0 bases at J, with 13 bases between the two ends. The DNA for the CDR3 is TGTGCCAGTAGTCTCCTGACAAGCCCTAACTATGGCTACACCTTC. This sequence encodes CASSLLTSPNYGYTF.

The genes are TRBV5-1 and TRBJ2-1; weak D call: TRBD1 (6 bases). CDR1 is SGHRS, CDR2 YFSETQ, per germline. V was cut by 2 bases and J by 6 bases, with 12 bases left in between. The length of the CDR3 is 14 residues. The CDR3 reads CASSFWGPGNEQFF. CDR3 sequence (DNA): TGCGCCAGCAGCTTCTGGGGGCCGGGCAATGAGCAGTTCTTC.

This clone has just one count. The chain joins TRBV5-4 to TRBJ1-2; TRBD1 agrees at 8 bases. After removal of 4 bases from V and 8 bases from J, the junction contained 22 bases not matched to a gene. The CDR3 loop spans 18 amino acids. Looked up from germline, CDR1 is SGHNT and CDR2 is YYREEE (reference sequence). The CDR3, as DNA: TGTGCCAGCAGCACTCCGGGACAGGTGAATCCAAGCAGCGCCGGCTACACCTTC. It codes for CASSTPGQVNPSSAGYTF.

CDR3 DNA sequence: TGTGCCAGCAGAATCCCCGGCACCTCCTACGAGCAGTACTTC. Its translation is CASRIPGTSYEQYF. The chain has TRBV28 and TRBJ2-7; no clear D. The CDR3 has 14 amino acids. CDR1 and CDR2 from the germline V gene are MDHEN and SYDVKM. Trimming cost V 6 bases and J 0 bases, with 12 bases left between them.

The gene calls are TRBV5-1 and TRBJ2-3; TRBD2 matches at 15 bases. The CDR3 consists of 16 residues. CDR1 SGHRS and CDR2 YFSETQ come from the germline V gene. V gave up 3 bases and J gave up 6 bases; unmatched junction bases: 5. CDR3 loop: CASSWLGTSGRDTQYF. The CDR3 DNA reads TGCGCCAGCAGCTGGCTGGGGACTAGCGGGAGGGATACGCAGTATTTT.

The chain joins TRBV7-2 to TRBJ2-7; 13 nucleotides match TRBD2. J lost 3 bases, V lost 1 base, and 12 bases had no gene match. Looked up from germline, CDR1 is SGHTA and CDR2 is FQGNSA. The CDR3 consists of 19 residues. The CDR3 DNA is TGTGCCAGCAGCTTAGGGTACGCAACTAGCGGGAGGGCCAACTACGAGCAGTACTTC. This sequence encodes CASSLGYATSGRANYEQYF.

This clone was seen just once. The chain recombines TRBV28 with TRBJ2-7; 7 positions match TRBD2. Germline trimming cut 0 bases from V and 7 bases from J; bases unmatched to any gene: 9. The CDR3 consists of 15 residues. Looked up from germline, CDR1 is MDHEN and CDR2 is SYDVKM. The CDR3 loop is CASSLWGASGPEQYF. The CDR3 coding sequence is TGTGCCAGCAGTTTATGGGGCGCTAGCGGACCTGAGCAGTACTTC.

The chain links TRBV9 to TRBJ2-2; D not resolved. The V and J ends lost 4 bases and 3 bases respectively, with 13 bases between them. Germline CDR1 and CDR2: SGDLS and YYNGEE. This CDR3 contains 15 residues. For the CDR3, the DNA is TGTGCCAGCAGCCCCCTTGCTGAGGACACCGGGGAGCTGTTTTTT. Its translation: CASSPLAEDTGELFF.

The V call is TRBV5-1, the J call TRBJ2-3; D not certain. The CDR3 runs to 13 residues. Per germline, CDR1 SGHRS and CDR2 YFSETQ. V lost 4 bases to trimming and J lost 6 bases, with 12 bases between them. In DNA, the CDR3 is TGCGCCAGCAGCCCCCGCTTGGGGGATACGCAGTATTTT. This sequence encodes CASSPRLGDTQYF.

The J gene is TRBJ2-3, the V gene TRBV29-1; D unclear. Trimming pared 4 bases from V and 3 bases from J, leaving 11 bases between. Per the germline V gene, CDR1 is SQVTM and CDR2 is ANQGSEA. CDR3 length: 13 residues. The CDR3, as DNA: TGCAGCGTTGGTGGTGCGGTTACAGATACGCAGTATTTT. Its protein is CSVGGAVTDTQYF.

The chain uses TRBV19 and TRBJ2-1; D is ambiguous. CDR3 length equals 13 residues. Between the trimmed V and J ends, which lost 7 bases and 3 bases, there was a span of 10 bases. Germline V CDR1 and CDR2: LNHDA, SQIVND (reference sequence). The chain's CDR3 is CASKSSDYNEQFF. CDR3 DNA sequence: TGTGCCAGTAAATCTAGTGACTACAATGAGCAGTTCTTC.